Each of the 7 T cell receptor beta chains below was sequenced from the same sample in a study of T cells in Graves' hyperthyroidism and ophthalmopathy. Template material for amplifying TCR beta CDR3 regions consisted of RNA transcripts. A set of HTBI primers served as the primers for a first-round RT-PCR of the TCR CDR3. TCRdb fed the multiplex PCR reads into MiXCR, producing one record per CDR3 protein. The sample contains fewer than 350,000 distinct CDR3 sequences, roughly 20% of which appear only once. Sequenced sample: blood. The receptors were sampled from a woman in her fifties or sixties with Graves' hyperthyroidism.

This clonotype was detected ten times or more. In nucleotides, the CDR3 is TGCAGTGAGCCCGCAGCAGTCTTTAATGAAAAACTGTTTTTT. Its protein product is CSEPAAVFNEKLFF. J is TRBJ1-4 and V is TRBV20-1; no reliable D call. The CDR3 sequence is 14 residues long. With 7 bases removed from V and 4 bases from J, the gap between germline ends came to 16 bases. Germline V lookup: CDR1 DFQATT, CDR2 SNEGSKA (reference sequence).

There are many counts of this clonotype. V gene TRBV30 combines with J gene TRBJ1-5; D is unclear. The CDR3 runs 12 residues. In germline, CDR1 is GTSNPN, CDR2 SVGIG (reference sequence). The V gene lost 2 bases and the J gene lost 6 bases, with 8 bases spanning the gap. CDR3 DNA sequence: TGTGCCTGGAGTCCCGGAGCTCAGCCCCAGCATTTT. It translates to CAWSPGAQPQHF.

This clonotype was counted many times. The V and J genes are TRBV2 and TRBJ1-3, with D perhaps matching TRBD1 (6 bases). This CDR3 has 16 amino acids. Germline V gene sequence: CDR1 SNHLY, CDR2 FYNNEI. V lost 2 bases and J lost 1, with 12 bases in between. The CDR3 DNA reads as TGTGCCAGCAGTGAACGTGGCAGGGGATCTGGAAACACCATATATTTT. This translates into CASSERGRGSGNTIYF.

This clonotype was picked up a small number of times. The gene calls are TRBV9 and TRBJ2-1; D is ambiguous. This CDR3 contains 13 residues. Trimming removed 0 bases at V and 8 bases at J, with 9 bases between. The V gene's germline CDR1 is SGDLS and CDR2 YYNGEE. The CDR3 coding sequence is TGTGCCAGCAGCGTAGCCGTATGGGATGAGCAGTTCTTC. As protein: CASSVAVWDEQFF.

This clonotype was recorded at least ten times. The V call is TRBV2, the J call TRBJ1-6, with D unclear. The V gene lost 1 base and the J gene lost 8 bases, with 6 bases spanning the gap. CDR3 length equals 13 residues. Germline CDR1 and CDR2: SNHLY and FYNNEI. The CDR3 DNA sequence: TGTGCCAGCAGTGAAGAAAGGGATTCACCCCTCCACTTT. Protein sequence: CASSEERDSPLHF.

This clonotype was observed a few times. One end of the junction is discordant with germline, which a read error may explain. The genes are TRBV12-5 and TRBJ2-3, with D unclear. Germline V CDR1 and CDR2: LGHNT, FRNRAP. The CDR3 totals 11 residues. The CDR3 DNA sequence: TGTGCTAGTGCTTTGATGGATACGCAGTATTTT. Amino acid sequence: CASALMDTQYF. The complete variable domain, with remaining parts taken from reference TRBV12-5 and TRBJ2-3, reads DARVTQTPRHKVTEMGQEVTMRCQPILGHNTVFWYRQTMMQGLELLAYFRNRAPLDDSGMPKDRFSAEMPDATLATLKIQPSEPRDSAVYFCASALMDTQYFGPGTRLTVL.

This clonotype was seen only a few times. The chain employs TRBV7-9 and TRBJ1-3; D ambiguous. CDR1 and CDR2 from the germline V gene are SEHNR and FQNEAQ (reference sequence). The CDR3 is 14 amino acids. The germline V and J ends were trimmed by 5 bases and 7 bases, with 15 bases remaining between them. For the CDR3, the DNA is TGTGCCAGCAGCCATGGACCGGATCGGAACACCATATATTTT. Its translation: CASSHGPDRNTIYF.